The next 31 T cell receptor beta chains were all read from a single sample in a study of CD8+CD57+ T cells in acquired aplastic anemia. The use of genomic DNA as template underpinned the TCR beta VDJ and CDR3 profiling. TCRdb itself ran the reads through MiXCR, one entry per CDR3 protein. This sample carries 250,000 to 300,000 distinct CDR3 sequences, roughly three fifths of them seen once, and the ten largest clones take roughly 8%. The material sequenced was sorted CD4+, CD8+, or CD8+CD57+ T cells (not recorded which) from PBMCs. These receptors all stem from a human donor with severe aplastic anemia or a healthy control (not recorded which).

The CDR3 loop reads CASRDSDHSYEQYF. Written as DNA, the CDR3 is TGTGCCAGCAGGGACAGCGACCACTCCTACGAGCAGTACTTC. The V and J genes are TRBV2 and TRBJ2-7, with a tentative D call TRBD1 (6 bases). Trimming removed 6 bases from V and 0 bases from J, with 12 bases in between. CDR3 length: 14 amino acids. The V gene's germline CDR1 is SNHLY and CDR2 FYNNEI.

The chain combines TRBV19 with TRBJ2-5, with D perhaps matching TRBD1 (5 bases). This CDR3 region has 16 residues. Germline V gene lookup returns CDR1 LNHDA and CDR2 SQIVND (reference sequence). The V and J ends lost 3 bases and 9 bases respectively, with 23 bases between them. The CDR3 region is CASSIGSGHSNQPQYF. In DNA form, the CDR3 reads TGTGCCAGTAGTATTGGTTCAGGGCATAGCAATCAGCCCCAGTACTTC.

This clonotype was recorded at least ten times. V usage is TRBV5-8 and J usage is TRBJ1-1; D remains ambiguous. V lost 1 base to trimming and J lost 11 bases, with 12 bases between them. The CDR3 spans 12 residues. Germline CDR1 is SGHTS and CDR2 is YDEGEE. CDR3 DNA: TGTGCCAGCAGCTTGAGGGTCGGCGGGGCTTTCTTT. Translation: CASSLRVGGAFF.

The chain carries TRBV10-1 and TRBJ2-7, with D maybe TRBD2 (5 bases). The CDR3 runs 14 residues. The germline V gene has CDR1 WNHNN and CDR2 SYGVQD (reference sequence). V was clipped by 2 bases and J by 2 bases, with 10 bases between them. Here the CDR3 DNA reads TGCGCCAGCAGTGAGCGAGGGATCCCCTACGAGCAGTACTTC. As protein: CASSERGIPYEQYF.

This chain uses TRBV7-8 with TRBJ2-5; 9 bases are a match to TRBD1. CDR3 length: 13 residues. Trimming cost V 5 bases and J 4 bases; bases outside gene matches: 2. Germline V CDR1 and CDR2: SGHVS, FQNEAQ. The CDR3 reads CASSTDRGETQYF. The CDR3 coding sequence is TGTGCCAGCAGCACGGACAGGGGAGAGACCCAGTACTTC. Complete variable domain (other parts from reference TRBV7-8 and TRBJ2-5): GAGVSQSPRYKVAKRGQDVALRCDPISGHVSLFWYQQALGQGPEFLTYFQNEAQLDKSGLPSDRFFAERPEGSVSTLKIQRTQQEDSAVYLCASSTDRGETQYFGPGTRLLVL.

This clonotype showed up many times. The rearrangement uses TRBV11-2 and TRBJ1-6; weak D call: TRBD1 (5 bases). From germline, CDR1 is SGHAT and CDR2 FQNNGV. The CDR3 is 16 amino acids. V was shortened by 5 bases and J by 6 bases, with 17 bases between the two germline ends. CDR3 DNA: TGTGCCAGCAGCCTTGCCCCCCGGGGGTCTAATTCACCCCTCCACTTT. Its translation: CASSLAPRGSNSPLHF.

This clonotype appeared once. This may arise from a read error, as a much more abundant clone is one base away. The gene calls are TRBV19 and TRBJ2-4, with D possibly TRBD1 on 7 matching bases. This CDR3 has 15 residues. The germline V gene encodes CDR1 LNHDA and CDR2 SQIVND (reference sequence). CDR3 sequence: CANSIGRGDKNIQYF. Written as DNA, the CDR3 is TGTGCCAATAGTATTGGCAGGGGGGACAAAAACATTCAGTACTTC. The full variable domain, completed using reference TRBV19 and TRBJ2-4, is DGGITQSPKYLFRKEGQNVTLSCEQNLNHDAMYWYRQDPGQGLRLIYYSQIVNDFQKGDIAEGYSVSREKKESFPLTVTSAQKNPTAFYLCANSIGRGDKNIQYFGAGTRLSVL.

To note about this clonotype: At one end the junction does not follow the germline gene, possibly because of a read error. This chain joins TRBV9 and TRBJ2-5; D is perhaps TRBD1 or TRBD2 (6 bases each). The CDR3 has 14 residues. The germline CDR1 and CDR2 sequences are SGDLS and YYNGEE. CDR3 loop: CASSVAGAGETQYF. CDR3 sequence (DNA): TGTGCTAGCAGCGTAGCAGGGGCGGGGGAGACCCAGTACTTC.

The chain is built from TRBV5-1 and TRBJ2-3, with D uncertain. The V end was cut by 1 base, the J end by 4 bases, with 10 bases between. The CDR3 is 14 residues long. Germline V lookup: CDR1 SGHRS, CDR2 YFSETQ. The CDR3 region has the DNA TGCGCCAGCAGCTTGCTCCCCAGTGCAGATACGCAGTATTTT. Residues: CASSLLPSADTQYF.

The chain links TRBV9 to TRBJ1-4, with D perhaps TRBD1 (6 bases). Trimming pared 3 bases from V and 8 bases from J, leaving 17 bases between. The CDR3 is 15 amino acids. CDR1 and CDR2 from the germline V gene are SGDLS and YYNGEE. The CDR3 nucleotides read TGTGCCAGCAGCGCAGAACAGGGTCCCCGGGAAAAACTGTTTTTT. This sequence encodes CASSAEQGPREKLFF.

The CDR3 reads CATSRGGTSARRTGELFF. The DNA of the CDR3 is TGTGCCACCAGCAGAGGCGGGACTAGCGCCCGAAGAACCGGGGAGCTGTTTTTT. The chain couples TRBV15 to TRBJ2-2; 10 bases align to TRBD2. The CDR3 runs to 18 residues. The J segment lost 5 bases and the V segment lost 1 base, leaving 10 bases of the junction unmatched. CDR1 and CDR2 from the germline V gene are LNHNV and YYDKDF (reference sequence).

The chain is built from TRBV20-1 and TRBJ2-3; D gene unclear. This CDR3 has 12 residues. Trimming cost V 0 bases and J 14 bases, with 15 bases left between them. CDR1 is DFQATT and CDR2 is SNEGSKA in the germline V gene (reference sequence). The CDR3 DNA reads TGCAGTGCTAGAGATCCCGCGGTTCTAGTGTATTTT. This translates into CSARDPAVLVYF.

The chain recombines TRBV29-1 with TRBJ2-1, with D tentatively TRBD1 (5 bases). Germline V gives CDR1 SQVTM, CDR2 ANQGSEA. V lost 8 bases, J lost 4 bases, and 9 bases lay in between. The length of the CDR3 is 11 residues. The CDR3, as DNA: TGCAGCATGGGGCTTTACAATGAGCAGTTCTTC. It is translated as CSMGLYNEQFF.

For the CDR3, the DNA is TGTGCCAGCAGCTTAGACGGGCTTGGGGCGCCGAACACTGAAGCTTTCTTT. It encodes CASSLDGLGAPNTEAFF. The rearrangement uses TRBV11-2 and TRBJ1-1; perhaps TRBD1 as D (5 bases). The germline V and J ends were trimmed by 0 bases and 1 base, with 15 bases remaining between them. Germline V gives CDR1 SGHAT, CDR2 FQNNGV. The length of the CDR3 is 17 residues. The full variable domain, with the rest looked up from reference TRBV11-2 and TRBJ1-1, is EAGVAQSPRYKIIEKRQSVAFWCNPISGHATLYWYQQILGQGPKLLIQFQNNGVVDDSQLPKDRFSAERLKGVDSTLKIQPAKLEDSAVYLCASSLDGLGAPNTEAFFGQGTRLTVV.

The chain joins TRBV20-1 to TRBJ2-3; D call uncertain. V gave up 2 bases and J gave up 0 bases, with 6 bases separating them. Looked up from germline, CDR1 is DFQATT and CDR2 is SNEGSKA (reference sequence). The CDR3 totals 13 residues. The CDR3 coding sequence is TGCAGTGCTAGACTAACTAGCACAGATACGCAGTATTTT. Translating gives CSARLTSTDTQYF.

This sequence joins TRBV7-9 and TRBJ1-1; D is ambiguous. Per germline, CDR1 SEHNR and CDR2 FQNEAQ (reference sequence). V lost 4 bases and J lost 0, with 12 bases in between. The CDR3 is 15 amino acids. CDR3 coding DNA: TGTGCCAGCAGCTCTTGGACGTTCATGAACACTGAAGCTTTCTTT. Its protein product is CASSSWTFMNTEAFF.

This chain links TRBV12-3 or TRBV12-4 with TRBJ1-1, with 9 bases fitting TRBD1. The ends lost 7 bases at V and 3 bases at J; junction bases unmatched: 12. The CDR3 is 16 residues long. CDR3 in DNA: TGTGCCAGCACCCGGGGGAGACAGGGGGGACACACTGAAGCTTTCTTT. Its translation: CASTRGRQGGHTEAFF.

The rearrangement uses TRBV7-9 and TRBJ2-1; no firm D call. The V gene's germline CDR1 is SEHNR and CDR2 FQNEAQ (reference sequence). V was cut by 1 base and J by 2 bases, with 9 bases left in between. The CDR3 is 15 amino acids. The CDR3 nucleotides are TGTGCCAGCAGCTTAGGTGCACGACCCTACAATGAGCAGTTCTTC. It encodes CASSLGARPYNEQFF. The full variable domain, completed using reference TRBV7-9 and TRBJ2-1, is DTGVSQNPRHKITKRGQNVTFRCDPISEHNRLYWYRQTLGQGPEFLTYFQNEAQLEKSRLLSDRFSAERPKGSFSTLEIQRTEQGDSAMYLCASSLGARPYNEQFFGPGTRLTVL.

This clonotype occurred many times. The J gene is TRBJ1-3, the V gene TRBV25-1, with TRBD1 matching 10 bases. The V gene's germline CDR1 is MGHDK and CDR2 SYGVNS. The CDR3 totals 16 residues. V gave up 10 bases and J gave up 2 bases; unmatched junction bases: 11. The CDR3 DNA follows: TGTGCCACCGAGAATTTGGGACAGGGGACTGGAAACACCATATATTTT. Translation gives CATENLGQGTGNTIYF.

The rearrangement joins TRBV5-1 to TRBJ2-7; D gene unclear. Germline CDR1 SGHRS, CDR2 YFSETQ. There are 16 residues in the CDR3. V was cut by 2 bases and J by 0 bases, with 15 bases left in between. CDR3 protein: CASSFDPVGTSYEQYF. The CDR3 DNA reads as TGCGCCAGCAGCTTCGACCCTGTGGGCACCTCCTACGAGCAGTACTTC.

Concerning this clonotype itself: At one end the junction does not follow the germline gene, possibly because of a read error. The V and J genes are TRBV7-2 and TRBJ1-2; unclear D gene. The length of the CDR3 is 12 residues. CDR1 is SGHTA and CDR2 is FQGNSA in the germline V gene. Written as DNA, the CDR3 is TGTGCCCGCAGCTTAGAGGAATCGGGCTACACCTTC. Protein sequence: CARSLEESGYTF.

The chain joins TRBV25-1 to TRBJ2-6; D gene uncertain. V was clipped by 10 bases and J by 4 bases, with 14 bases between them. Germline lookup yields CDR1 MGHDK and CDR2 SYGVNS. The CDR3 has 14 amino acids. The CDR3 nucleotides are TGTGCCACCTCCTCGGAGCTCGGGGCCAACGTCCTGACTTTC. Protein: CATSSELGANVLTF.

This clonotype was seen more than once but under ten times. The chain employs TRBV7-2 and TRBJ2-7; the D is unclear. This CDR3 is 14 amino acids long. Trimming stripped 2 bases from V and 3 bases from J, with 11 bases between. Germline V gene lookup returns CDR1 SGHTA and CDR2 FQGNSA. The CDR3 sequence is CASSLWAASYEQYF. CDR3 coding DNA: TGTGCCAGCAGCTTATGGGCGGCAAGCTACGAGCAGTACTTC.

For this clonotype: A much larger clonotype is one base distant, so this may be a read error. V and J are TRBV6-6 and TRBJ1-2; no clear D gene. V lost 5 bases, J lost 8 bases, and 15 bases lay in between. The CDR3 loop spans 13 amino acids. Germline V gives CDR1 MNHNY, CDR2 SVGAGI (reference sequence). CDR3 DNA: TGTGCCAGCAGTGAGCTCCCACCTAGCGGCTACACCTTC. Protein sequence: CASSELPPSGYTF.

This clonotype was counted only a few times. The V call is TRBV27, the J call TRBJ1-1; no clear D gene. The CDR3 length is 17 residues. CDR1 is MNHEY and CDR2 is SMNVEV in the germline V gene (reference sequence). V gave up 3 bases and J gave up 5 bases, with 22 bases separating them. CDR3 sequence: CASSFSSPVGVWTEAFF. CDR3 DNA: TGTGCCAGCAGTTTTTCTTCCCCAGTCGGCGTATGGACTGAAGCTTTCTTT.

The chain links TRBV20-1 to TRBJ2-7; no reliable D call. Matching the DNA end better, TRBJ2-5 makes the J call doubtful. This CDR3 contains 12 residues. Germline assignment: CDR1 DFQATT and CDR2 SNEGSKA (reference sequence). CDR3 loop: CSASSSGETQYF. The CDR3 DNA reads TGCAGTGCCAGCAGCTCCGGGGAGACCCAGTACTTC.

The rearrangement uses TRBV14 and TRBJ1-1; tentatively, D is TRBD1 (5 bases). V dropped 1 base and J dropped 12 bases, with 15 bases sitting between them. CDR3 length: 13 amino acids. The germline CDR1 and CDR2 sequences are SGHDN and FVKESK. Here the CDR3 DNA reads TGTGCCAGCAGCCAAGGAGCCAGGGTTTGGACTTTCTTT. Amino acid sequence: CASSQGARVWTFF.

This clonotype occurred many times. This sequence joins TRBV10-3 and TRBJ2-3; a weak D match, TRBD2 (6 bases). Germline V gene lookup returns CDR1 ENHRY and CDR2 SYGVKD. There are 12 residues in the CDR3. The V gene lost 10 bases and the J gene lost 2 bases, with 10 bases spanning the gap. The CDR3 loop is CATRLDTDTQYF. The DNA for the CDR3 is TGTGCCACCCGACTAGACACAGATACGCAGTATTTT.

This clonotype was seen at least ten times. The V gene is TRBV2, the J gene TRBJ1-3; D remains ambiguous. Germline lookup yields CDR1 SNHLY and CDR2 FYNNEI. Trimming pared 6 bases from V and 3 bases from J, leaving 15 bases between. The CDR3 length is 15 residues. The CDR3 protein is CASSRIAGGGNTIYF. CDR3 nucleotide sequence: TGTGCCAGCAGCAGGATCGCCGGAGGTGGAAACACCATATATTTT.

The V gene is TRBV2, the J gene TRBJ1-2, with D perhaps TRBD1 (5 bases). V dropped 10 bases and J dropped 2 bases, with 14 bases sitting between them. The CDR3 extends over 13 amino acids. CDR1 is SNHLY, CDR2 FYNNEI, per germline. Here the CDR3 DNA reads TGTGCCAACCCGGGCGGGGACAACTATGGCTACACCTTC. Residues: CANPGGDNYGYTF.

This clonotype was observed a few times. The genes are TRBV29-1 and TRBJ2-2; TRBD1 is a possible D gene (6 bases). Germline lookup yields CDR1 SQVTM and CDR2 ANQGSEA. V was pared by 4 bases and J by 4 bases, with 13 bases between. The CDR3 length is 14 residues. CDR3 protein: CSVGQGTSTGELFF. In DNA, the CDR3 is TGCAGCGTTGGGCAGGGGACGAGCACCGGGGAGCTGTTTTTT.